The T cell receptor (beta chain) under discussion was sequenced for a study of blood T cells in healthy people across ages. A J-beta primer mix and a sample-barcoded 5' primer were used in a second PCR of roughly 6 to 11 cycles. TCRdb reprocessed the 5' RACE reads via MiXCR and lists one record per CDR3 protein. The sample records roughly 1.9 million distinct CDR3 sequences, about two fifths being singletons. V lost 4 bases and J 4 bases, leaving 10 bases between the germline ends. The CDR3 totals 12 residues. Germline V gene data show CDR1 as DFQATT and CDR2 as SNEGSKA (reference sequence). The specimen sequenced was blood. This sequence was found in a human donor in good health. The V call is TRBV20-1, the J call TRBJ1-2, with D hard to call. CDR3 nucleotide sequence: TGCAGTGCTATTCAGGAAAGCTATGGCTACACCTTC. It is translated as CSAIQESYGYTF.